This T cell receptor beta chain was documented in a study of Ad26.COV2.S vaccination and SARS-CoV-2 variants. As concerns this clone: Its antigen is not identified.

Study-wide results and caveats: A substantial breadth of spike-specific CD8+ and CD4+ T cell responses after vaccination has been reported.

The assay was immunoSEQ multiplex PCR, and TCRdb's table has in-frame clones only and misses some. The repertoire holds about 180,000 clones, with 70% to 90% as singletons. The specimen was peripheral blood, collected after recovery from COVID-19. The sequence came from a human donor who had recovered from COVID-19.

CDR3 residues: CARSGVETGGVIDTQYF. CDR3 coding DNA: TGTGCCAGAAGCGGGGTTGAGACAGGGGGCGTGATAGATACGCAGTATTTT. V usage is TRBV5-3 and J usage is TRBJ2-3; the match to TRBD1 covers 10 bases. TRBV5-3 has ORF status, its function being uncertain. With 4 bases clipped from V and 5 bases from J, the junction kept 13 bases outside the gene matches. The CDR3 covers 17 residues.